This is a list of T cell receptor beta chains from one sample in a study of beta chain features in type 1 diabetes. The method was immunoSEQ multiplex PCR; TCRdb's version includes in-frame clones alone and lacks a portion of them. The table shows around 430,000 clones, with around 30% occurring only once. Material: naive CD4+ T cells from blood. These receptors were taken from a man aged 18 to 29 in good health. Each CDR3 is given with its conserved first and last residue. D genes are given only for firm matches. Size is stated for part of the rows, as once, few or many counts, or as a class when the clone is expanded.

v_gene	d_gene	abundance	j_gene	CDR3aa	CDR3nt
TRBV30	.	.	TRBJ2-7	CAWTRLGEQYF	TGTGCCTGGACCAGGTTGGGCGAGCAGTACTTC
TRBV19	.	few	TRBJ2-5	CASNTLTLETQYF	TGTGCCAGTAACACACTCACCTTGGAGACCCAGTACTTC
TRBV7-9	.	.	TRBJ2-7	CASSLGGGLEQYF	TGTGCCAGCAGCTTAGGAGGTGGTTTGGAGCAGTACTTC
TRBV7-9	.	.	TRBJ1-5	CASSPSQEDQPQHF	TGTGCCAGCAGCCCCTCCCAGGAGGATCAGCCCCAGCATTTT
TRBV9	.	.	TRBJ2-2	CASSVGTGKGTGELFF	TGTGCCAGCAGCGTAGGCACAGGGAAGGGCACCGGGGAGCTGTTTTTT
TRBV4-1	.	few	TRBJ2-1	CASSHRAGQPTLYNEQFF	TGCGCCAGCAGCCATAGGGCGGGACAACCTACGCTCTACAATGAGCAGTTCTTC
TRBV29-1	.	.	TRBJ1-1	CSVEGRPVNTEAFF	TGCAGCGTTGAGGGCAGGCCGGTGAACACTGAAGCTTTCTTT
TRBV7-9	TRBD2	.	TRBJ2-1	CARGTSGNDEQFF	TGTGCCAGGGGGACTAGCGGGAACGATGAGCAGTTCTTC
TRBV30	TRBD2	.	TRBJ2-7	CAWSVLASGSGEQYF	TGTGCCTGGAGTGTACTGGCTAGCGGGAGTGGAGAGCAGTACTTC
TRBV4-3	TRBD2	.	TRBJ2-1	CASSQRAGGNWANEQFF	TGCGCCAGCAGCCAACGTGCGGGAGGCAATTGGGCCAATGAGCAGTTCTTC
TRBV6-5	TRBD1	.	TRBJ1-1	CASSYGRGDTEAFF	TGTGCCAGCAGTTACGGCAGGGGGGACACTGAAGCTTTCTTT
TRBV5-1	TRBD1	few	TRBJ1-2	CASSPGQGNGYTF	TGCGCCAGCAGCCCGGGACAGGGGAATGGCTACACCTTC
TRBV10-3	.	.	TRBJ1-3	CAISDEDGGNTIYF	TGTGCCATCAGTGACGAGGACGGGGGAAACACCATATATTTT
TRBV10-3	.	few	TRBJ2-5	CAISERAPRGEETQYF	TGTGCCATCAGTGAGAGGGCGCCCCGGGGTGAAGAGACCCAGTACTTC
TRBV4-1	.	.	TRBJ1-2	CASSQDLGTGYTF	TGCGCCAGCAGCCAAGATCTCGGGACTGGCTACACCTTC